Listed below are T cell receptor beta chains from one sample, sequenced in a study of T cells expressing NK-cell markers. Reanalyzing the 5' RACE reads, TCRdb keeps one entry per CDR3 protein, without DNA. This sample's clone table lists about 260,000 distinct CDR3 sequences. The sequencing sample was made of blood T cells: a sorted CD56 or NKG2C T cell subset, CD4+ or CD8+ T cells, or bulk PBMC T cells (not recorded which). Receptors originate from a woman aged 18 to 75 in good health. CDR3s include the opening cysteine and the closing phenylalanine or tryptophan. Fields, in order: J gene, V gene, CDR3 protein.

j_gene: TRBJ1-4; v_gene: TRBV3-1; CDR3aa: CASSRGTGRLAEKLFF
j_gene: TRBJ2-2; v_gene: TRBV2; CDR3aa: CASNIRGGELFF
j_gene: TRBJ2-1; v_gene: TRBV18; CDR3aa: CASSPMTEYNEQFF
j_gene: TRBJ2-1; v_gene: TRBV7-6; CDR3aa: CASSLAGSGGLPNEQFF
j_gene: TRBJ1-6; v_gene: TRBV5-1; CDR3aa: CASSLGDLNSPLHF
j_gene: TRBJ1-5; v_gene: TRBV6-5; CDR3aa: CASSYVVSNQPQHF
j_gene: TRBJ2-1; v_gene: TRBV3-1; CDR3aa: CASSHLAGGYNEQFF
j_gene: TRBJ2-1; v_gene: TRBV20-1; CDR3aa: CSARESRGRNEQFF
j_gene: TRBJ2-7; v_gene: TRBV14; CDR3aa: CASSPRANSYEQYF
j_gene: TRBJ1-1; v_gene: TRBV20-1; CDR3aa: CSARAQGWGIEAFF
j_gene: TRBJ1-1; v_gene: TRBV5-1; CDR3aa: CASSLQGDKTEAFF
j_gene: TRBJ1-1; v_gene: TRBV30; CDR3aa: CAWSETLHTEAFF
j_gene: TRBJ1-4; v_gene: TRBV19; CDR3aa: CASSTAGTGNEKLFF
j_gene: TRBJ2-7; v_gene: TRBV12-3/TRBV12-4; CDR3aa: CASSLPTSGTYEQYF
j_gene: TRBJ2-1; v_gene: TRBV11-2; CDR3aa: CASSLTIYNEQFF
j_gene: TRBJ2-3; v_gene: TRBV24-1; CDR3aa: CATSLSIGTDTQYF
j_gene: TRBJ2-2; v_gene: TRBV5-5; CDR3aa: CASSPGAYVKWDTGELFF
j_gene: TRBJ1-2; v_gene: TRBV9; CDR3aa: CASSVDPRGVYGYTF
j_gene: TRBJ2-7; v_gene: TRBV7-2; CDR3aa: CASSPGTSRYEQYF
j_gene: TRBJ2-4; v_gene: TRBV20-1; CDR3aa: CSARLPLIAKNIQYF
j_gene: TRBJ1-1; v_gene: TRBV20-1; CDR3aa: CSASRGRGLMNTEAFF
j_gene: TRBJ1-5; v_gene: TRBV12-3/TRBV12-4; CDR3aa: CASSSLRTGGRPQHF
j_gene: TRBJ1-2; v_gene: TRBV29-1; CDR3aa: CSVPYKSSNYGYTF
j_gene: TRBJ2-1; v_gene: TRBV5-1; CDR3aa: CASTLGLRDNEQFF
j_gene: TRBJ2-1; v_gene: TRBV29-1; CDR3aa: CSVTGRGASYNEQFF
j_gene: TRBJ1-2; v_gene: TRBV3-1; CDR3aa: CASSQGTGYTF
j_gene: TRBJ2-2; v_gene: TRBV18; CDR3aa: CASSPRGLANPNTGELFF
j_gene: TRBJ2-1; v_gene: TRBV6-1; CDR3aa: CASSEDRGSYNEQFF
j_gene: TRBJ2-3; v_gene: TRBV20-1; CDR3aa: CSAPDRGLLTDTQYF
j_gene: TRBJ2-2; v_gene: TRBV20-1; CDR3aa: CSARVPRLAGDPGELFF
j_gene: TRBJ2-1; v_gene: TRBV5-1; CDR3aa: CASSLEGSAYNEQFF
j_gene: TRBJ2-3; v_gene: TRBV29-1; CDR3aa: CSAPILAGGPDTQYF
j_gene: TRBJ1-5; v_gene: TRBV24-1; CDR3aa: CATSVGLDSNQPQHF
j_gene: TRBJ2-7; v_gene: TRBV6-1; CDR3aa: CASRPEGQGYSYEQYF
j_gene: TRBJ2-5; v_gene: TRBV10-3; CDR3aa: CAISVGASGDQETQYF